These T cell receptor beta chains were read from a single sample in a study of cytomegalovirus exposure and HLA in healthy donors. Sequencing used immunoSEQ multiplex PCR; TCRdb keeps in-frame clones, though not all of them. In the table there are around 52,000 clones, 88% of which are singletons. Material for sequencing was PBMCs. These receptors originate from a woman in her twenties or thirties in good health and CMV-seronegative. Both conserved end residues are trimmed from each CDR3. The order of the fields is V gene, clone size, D gene, J gene, CDR3 protein. The D gene is left open where the match is weak. Clone sizes are given selectively: once, few, many, or a class where the clone is expanded.

TRBV27	NA	NA	TRBJ2-7	ASSPLTGSYEQY
TRBV23-1	NA	TRBD1	TRBJ2-6	ASTQQGLGPPCTGANVLT
TRBV5-1	NA	NA	TRBJ2-7	ASSLAGAREGEVRIAEQY
TRBV2	NA	TRBD1	TRBJ1-4	AQGGYKGEKLF
TRBV19	NA	TRBD1	TRBJ2-6	ASSIWTGFSGANVLT
TRBV10-3	NA	TRBD2	TRBJ2-1	AISEPGLAGGISYNEQF
TRBV9	NA	TRBD2	TRBJ2-3	ASSPRTSGSTDTQY
TRBV11-2	NA	TRBD2	TRBJ2-1	ASSSLAGVWFDNEQF
TRBV19	NA	NA	TRBJ2-7	ASSILKTGAGEQY
TRBV6-5	NA	TRBD1	TRBJ1-2	ASSHRDRAWPN
TRBV6-1	once	NA	TRBJ1-1	ASSSIPGVAF
TRBV6-1	NA	TRBD2	TRBJ2-1	ASSEQAGVGNEQF
TRBV28	NA	TRBD1	TRBJ1-3	ASSPSTNKKGASSGNTIY
TRBV15	NA	TRBD2	TRBJ2-3	ATSVSGRATDTQY
TRBV19	NA	TRBD2	TRBJ2-2	ASSIGTSGRRDTGELF
TRBV30	NA	TRBD1	TRBJ2-7	AWRTSGGNEQY
TRBV6-6	NA	NA	TRBJ1-2	ASSSQGVGERDGYT
TRBV11-2	NA	NA	TRBJ1-1	ASSSFVGGLRGLNTEAF
TRBV2	once	NA	TRBJ2-5	AGQDLTVQETQY
TRBV29-1	NA	NA	TRBJ2-2	SVEDLRNTGELF
TRBV9	NA	TRBD2	TRBJ2-7	ASSGASGSVREQY
TRBV23-1	NA	NA	TRBJ1-1	ASRPQNRVTEAF
TRBV6-5	NA	TRBD1	TRBJ1-5	ASETGEANQPQH
TRBV5-1	NA	NA	TRBJ2-7	ASSRSEAEQY
TRBV4-3	medium-sized	NA	TRBJ2-1	ASSQDRPLRDEQF
TRBV5-6	NA	TRBD1	TRBJ2-7	ASSRLGQASSYEQY
TRBV11-3	NA	NA	TRBJ1-1	ASSSFTKPTEAF
TRBV30	once	NA	TRBJ1-2	AWSVLREDGYT
TRBV6-5	NA	NA	TRBJ2-5	ASTSLVGWEAQY
TRBV11-2	NA	NA	TRBJ1-2	ASSPAGRSGYT
TRBV28	once	TRBD1	TRBJ2-1	ASSLLQGANEQF
TRBV28	NA	NA	TRBJ2-7	ASSPRSPAYEQY
TRBV28	NA	NA	TRBJ2-3	ASSLWGEAGQDTQY
TRBV6-1	NA	NA	TRBJ2-3	ATEGVTDTQY
TRBV25-1	NA	TRBD1	TRBJ2-2	ASSEGQGAGELF
TRBV28	NA	NA	TRBJ2-7	ASSLFRGDEQY
TRBV15	NA	NA	TRBJ1-5	ATSRQKGSNQPQH
TRBV10-3	NA	TRBD1	TRBJ2-7	ATRQGGEQY
TRBV9	NA	NA	TRBJ1-2	ASSVGSTEGGYT
TRBV7-2	NA	NA	TRBJ2-7	ASSLVPGKSEQY
TRBV5-6	NA	TRBD1	TRBJ1-5	ASSLTGTGVNQPQH
TRBV30	NA	TRBD2	TRBJ2-1	ACGGGGLAGGGEQF
TRBV7-7	few	NA	TRBJ2-1	ASSLVLGGYNEQF
TRBV11-2	NA	NA	TRBJ2-2	ASSWGQSTGELF
TRBV27	NA	NA	TRBJ1-5	ASRRTDNQPQH
TRBV13	NA	TRBD2	TRBJ2-3	ASSLERERTSTDTQY
TRBV5-1	NA	TRBD2	TRBJ2-1	ASSLTRTSGSGVQF
TRBV4-3	NA	NA	TRBJ2-7	ASSQEPGGANRYEQY